These 5 T cell receptor beta chains were all obtained from the same sample, sequenced in a study of shared clonotypes between healthy human individuals. Data came from immunoSEQ multiplex PCR; TCRdb stores just in-frame clones and leaves some out. This table has about 680,000 clones, around 73% appearing once. Sequencing was performed on memory CD4+ T cells sorted from blood. Documented subset: CD45RA-negative fraction. The receptors were sampled from a woman aged 25 to 39 in good health.

This chain connects TRBV6-1 to TRBJ2-5, with 15 positions matching TRBD2. Germline loops: CDR1 MNHNS, CDR2 SASEGT. The length of the CDR3 is 17 residues. V lost 0 bases to trimming and J lost 4 bases; unmatched junction nucleotides: 3. The CDR3 coding sequence is TGTGCCAGCAGTGAAGCGGTGGGACTAGCGGGAGGAGAGACCCAGTACTTC. Translation: CASSEAVGLAGGETQYF.

The gene calls are TRBV5-1 and TRBJ1-2; 10 bases line up with TRBD1. The junction had 11 bases not matched to a gene; V was cut back by 7 bases and J by 8 bases. Per the germline V gene, CDR1 is SGHRS and CDR2 is YFSETQ. The CDR3 consists of 14 residues. The CDR3 protein is CASGGTGESKGYTF. The DNA of the CDR3 is TGCGCCAGCGGGGGGACAGGGGAATCTAAAGGCTACACCTTC.

V gene TRBV18 combines with J gene TRBJ1-1; unclear D gene. Trimming took 3 bases from V and 1 from J, leaving 9 bases between them. CDR1 is KGHSH and CDR2 is LQKENI in the germline V gene. The CDR3 has 14 amino acids. CDR3 sequence (DNA): TGTGCCAGCTCACCGATGACAAGGAACACTGAAGCTTTCTTT. It specifies CASSPMTRNTEAFF.

A single count supports this clone. This sequence joins TRBV27 and TRBJ1-4, with 11 positions matching TRBD1. Per germline, CDR1 MNHEY and CDR2 SMNVEV (reference sequence). With 8 bases clipped from V and 11 bases from J, the junction kept 16 bases outside the gene matches. The CDR3 has 16 residues. The CDR3 nucleotides read TGTGCCAGCTCGGACAGGGGGCGCGTGGCAACTGGGAAACTGTTTTTT. Protein: CASSDRGRVATGKLFF. The full variable domain, its missing parts supplied by reference TRBV27 and TRBJ1-4, is EAQVTQNPRYLITVTGKKLTVTCSQNMNHEYMSWYRQDPGLGLRQIYYSMNVEVTDKGDVPEGYKVSRKEKRNFPLILESPSPNQTSLYFCASSDRGRVATGKLFFGSGTQLSVL.

Of note for this clone: In the same sample, other DNA sequences code for this CDR3. The chain couples TRBV19 to TRBJ2-5; 8 nucleotides agree with TRBD1. The CDR3 extends over 13 amino acids. J was trimmed by 4 bases and V by 3 bases; bases with no gene match: 1. Germline lookup yields CDR1 LNHDA and CDR2 SQIVND (reference sequence). The chain's CDR3 is CASSIQGAETQYF. CDR3 sequence (DNA): TGTGCCAGTAGTATTCAGGGGGCAGAGACCCAGTACTTC.